The TCR beta chain described here comes from a study of shared clonotypes between healthy human individuals. As to this clone: Its antigen is undetermined.

Study-level results: Among a few donors, around 5% of naive CD4 clonotypes were found in common.

Germline loops: CDR1 PRHDT, CDR2 FYEKMQ (reference sequence). Deletions cut 5 bases from V and 0 bases from J, with 8 bases between. The CDR3 is made up of 14 amino acids. Genomic DNA belonging to each subset was distributed in equal measure over several immunoSEQ plates. Assay: immunoSEQ multiplex PCR; the TCRdb copy retains only in-frame clones and omits some. Of about 980,000 clones listed, 76% were seen once; the top ten hold 1.5%. The rearrangement links TRBV13 to TRBJ1-3; no firm D call. Source material: memory CD4+ T cells sorted from blood. The subset was: CD45RA-negative fraction. The source is a young man in good health. The CDR3 DNA reads TGTGCCAGCAGCCGACAATCCTCTGGAAACACCATATATTTT. Residues: CASSRQSSGNTIYF.